The clone carrying this T cell receptor (beta chain) has a count of ten or more. Its matching antigen is unknown. The time point here: patch test 3, about 24 weeks after DPC sensitization. Stated treatment: therapeutic diphenylcyclopropenone sensitization with weekly scalp DPC. This sample is drawn from a study of human T cells and chemical hapten exposure. General study points: The study found that DPC sensitization did not change TCRs above 1 in 1000 frequency. It was expanded TCRs that formed significantly more large CDR3 similarity clusters than controls did.

Authors' processing steps: Between roughly 20,000 and 690,600 TCRs appeared in each sample, and the median stood at around 92,000. MiXCR, run by TCRdb on the RACE reads, gives a single entry per CDR3 protein. The V and J calls and clone size are TCRdb's, not the authors'. The table shows about 82,000 distinct CDR3 sequences, with over 10% occurring only once. The CDR3 is made up of 16 amino acids. Germline V gives CDR1 SGHVS, CDR2 FNYEAQ. J gave up 0 bases and V 5 bases, and 5 bases lay outside the gene matches. The source was whole blood, collected in connection with sensitization to the hapten diphenylcyclopropenone (DPC). The clonotype comes from a woman between 50 and 59 years old with alopecia areata. Some clones in this sample may be carry-over from other donors' samples. This chain uses TRBV7-6 with TRBJ2-1; 9 bases fit TRBD2. CDR3 nucleotides: TGTGCCAGCAGCCGAATTAGCGGGAGCTCCTACAATGAGCAGTTCTTC. The encoded protein is CASSRISGSSYNEQFF.